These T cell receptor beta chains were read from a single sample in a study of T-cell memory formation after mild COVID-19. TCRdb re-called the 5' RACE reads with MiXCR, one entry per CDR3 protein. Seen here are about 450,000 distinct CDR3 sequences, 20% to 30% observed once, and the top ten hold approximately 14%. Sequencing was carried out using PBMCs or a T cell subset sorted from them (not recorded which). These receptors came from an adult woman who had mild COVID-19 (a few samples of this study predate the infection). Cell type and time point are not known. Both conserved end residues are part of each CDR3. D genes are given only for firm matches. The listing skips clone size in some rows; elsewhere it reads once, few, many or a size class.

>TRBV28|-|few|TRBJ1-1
TGTGCCAGCAGGGTTGGAGGGGGGCGGTACACTGAAGCTTTCTTT
CASRVGGGRYTEAFF
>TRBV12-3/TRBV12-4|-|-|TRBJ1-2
TGTGCCAGCAGTCGGCCCTCAGGTGGCTACACCTTC
CASSRPSGGYTF
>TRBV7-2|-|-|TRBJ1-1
TGTGCCAGCAGCTCTCCTGAGCGCACGGGGGCGCCTGAAGCTTTCTTT
CASSSPERTGAPEAFF
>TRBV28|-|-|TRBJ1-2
TGTGCCAGCGGGGGAGATAACTATGGCTACACCTTC
CASGGDNYGYTF
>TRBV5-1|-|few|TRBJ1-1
TGCGCCAGCAGCTTGGAATTGAGGGAAGCTGAAGCTTTCTTT
CASSLELREAEAFF
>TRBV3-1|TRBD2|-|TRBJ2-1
TGTGCCAGCAGCCAAGCAGCGGGAACCTACAATGAGCAGTTCTTC
CASSQAAGTYNEQFF
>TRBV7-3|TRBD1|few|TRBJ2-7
TGTGCCAGCAGCCGGGGACAGGGGGCCGTCGAGCAGTACTTC
CASSRGQGAVEQYF
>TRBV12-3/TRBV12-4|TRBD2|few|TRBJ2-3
TGTGCCAGCAGTGGGCTAGCGGCGGTTGGTGCGGCAGATACGCAGTATTTT
CASSGLAAVGAADTQYF
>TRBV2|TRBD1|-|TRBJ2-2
TGTGCCAGATCTTCCGGGACAGGGTCTGTTACCGGGGAGCTTTTTTTT
CARSSGTGSVTGELFF
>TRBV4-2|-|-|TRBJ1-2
TGTGCCAGCAGCCCTCCTAAGAGTGGAGGCTACACCTTC
CASSPPKSGGYTF
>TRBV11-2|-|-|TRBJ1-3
TGTGCCAGCAGCCTATCCCCTCTTGGAAACACCATATATTTT
CASSLSPLGNTIYF
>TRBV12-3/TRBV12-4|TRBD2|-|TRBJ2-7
TGTGCCAGCAGTTTTAGCGGGGACGGGCCCTACGAGCAGTACTTC
CASSFSGDGPYEQYF
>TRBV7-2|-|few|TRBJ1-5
TGTGCCAGCAGCTACTCTGAGGCTCAGCCCCAGCATTTT
CASSYSEAQPQHF
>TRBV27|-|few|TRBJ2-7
TGTGCCAGCAGTTTCGGCAGGGACCCCGTATACGAGCAGTACTTC
CASSFGRDPVYEQYF
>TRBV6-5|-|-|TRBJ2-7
TGTGCCAGCAGTTACGTGGCAGACTCCTACGAGCAGTACTTC
CASSYVADSYEQYF
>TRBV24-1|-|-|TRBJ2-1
TGTGCCACCGGTTTAACAGGGAACAATGAGCAGTTCTTC
CATGLTGNNEQFF
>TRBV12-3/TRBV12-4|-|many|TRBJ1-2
TGTGCCAGCAGTTTGGGGTCAGGCGGCTATGGCTACACCTTC
CASSLGSGGYGYTF
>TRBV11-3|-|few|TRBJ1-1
TGTGCCAGCAGCTTAGGTCGTACCACTGAAGCTTTCTTT
CASSLGRTTEAFF
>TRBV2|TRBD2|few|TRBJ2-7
TGTGCCAGCAGTGAAAGGACTAGCGGGGCTCAGTACTTC
CASSERTSGAQYF
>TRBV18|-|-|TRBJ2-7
TGTGCCAGCTCACCTACAGGGCGCGAGGACTACGAGCAGTACTTC
CASSPTGREDYEQYF
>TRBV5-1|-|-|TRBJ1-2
TGCGCCAGCAGCTTTCCGGGGGCCGAGTCATACTATGGCTACACCTTC
CASSFPGAESYYGYTF
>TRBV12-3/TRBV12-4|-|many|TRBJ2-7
TGTGCCAGCAGTTTAGCGGGCGGGGACTACGAGCAGTACTTC
CASSLAGGDYEQYF
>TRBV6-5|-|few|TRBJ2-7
TGTGCCAGCAGTCACGGCCACGAGCAGTACTTC
CASSHGHEQYF
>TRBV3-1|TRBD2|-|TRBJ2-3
TGTGCCAGCAGCCAAGGTGCCGGGGGGGCCTCAGATACGCAGTATTTT
CASSQGAGGASDTQYF
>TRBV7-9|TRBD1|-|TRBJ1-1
TGTGCCAGCAGCCTAGACAGGGGGCTCACTGAAGCTTTCTTT
CASSLDRGLTEAFF
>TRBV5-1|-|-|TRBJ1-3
TGCGCCAGCAGCTCATCGAGCTCTGGAAACACCATATATTTT
CASSSSSSGNTIYF
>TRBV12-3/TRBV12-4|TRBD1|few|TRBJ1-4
TGTGCCAGCAGTGGGACAGGCGGCCGACTGTTTTTT
CASSGTGGRLFF
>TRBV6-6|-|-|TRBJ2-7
TGTGCCAGCAGTTCAGGCGGAAAACAGTACTTC
CASSSGGKQYF
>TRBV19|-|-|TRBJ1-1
TGTGCCAGTAGTAGAGGGACCAAGAACACTGAAGCTTTCTTT
CASSRGTKNTEAFF
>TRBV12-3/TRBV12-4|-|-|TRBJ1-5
TGTGCCAGCAGCCCCCCCGGGGGACAGCCCCAGCATTTT
CASSPPGGQPQHF
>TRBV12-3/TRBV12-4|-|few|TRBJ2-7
TGTGCCAGCAGCTGGCGGGGGCGCAATCCCGAGCAGTACTTC
CASSWRGRNPEQYF
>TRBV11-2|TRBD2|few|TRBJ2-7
TGTGCCAGCAGCACAAACGGGGGGTACGAGCAGTACTTC
CASSTNGGYEQYF
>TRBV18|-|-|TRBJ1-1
TGTGCCAGCTCACCATGGGAGAACACTGAAGCTTTCTTT
CASSPWENTEAFF
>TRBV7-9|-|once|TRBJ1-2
TGTGCCAGCAGCTTAAGGTCGGGAACGACGTCAGGCTACACCTTC
CASSLRSGTTSGYTF
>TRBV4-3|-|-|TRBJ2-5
TGCGCCAGCAGCCGAAGCGTGGCCCCTGAGACCCAGTACTTC
CASSRSVAPETQYF
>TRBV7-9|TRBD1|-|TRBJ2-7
TGTGCCAGCAGCTCCATGGACAGGGGGTACGGGGAGCAGTACTTC
CASSSMDRGYGEQYF
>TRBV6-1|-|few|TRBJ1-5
TGTGCCAGCAGTGTAAGACAGGATCGACAGCCCCAGCATTTT
CASSVRQDRQPQHF
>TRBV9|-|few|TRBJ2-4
TGTGCCAGCAGCGTACAGAGCACAGACATTCAGTACTTC
CASSVQSTDIQYF
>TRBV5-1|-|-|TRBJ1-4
TGCGCCAGCAGCTTGTTGTCAGCCGAAAAACTGTTTTTT
CASSLLSAEKLFF
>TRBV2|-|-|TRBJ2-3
TGTGCCAGCCGGAGGGATCTAGGAGGTACGCAGTATTTT
CASRRDLGGTQYF
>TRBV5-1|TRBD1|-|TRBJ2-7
TGCGCCAGCAGCTTGGACCCCACAGGGGTCTACGAGCAGTACTTC
CASSLDPTGVYEQYF
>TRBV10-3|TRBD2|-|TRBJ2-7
TGCGCCATCAGGGCCCCGGGACTAGCGGGAGGGGAGTCCTACGAGCAGTACTTC
CAIRAPGLAGGESYEQYF
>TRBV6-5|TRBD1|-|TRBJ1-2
TGTGCCAGCAGTTATCTAACAGGGGCCCAGGGCTATGGCTACACCTTC
CASSYLTGAQGYGYTF
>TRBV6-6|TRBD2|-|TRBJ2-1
TGTGCCAGCAGTTACCGGACTAGCGGGAGTATGGCTGAGCAGTTCTTC
CASSYRTSGSMAEQFF
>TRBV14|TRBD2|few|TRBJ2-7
TGTGCCAGCAGCCACTCGGGACTAGCGGCCGAGCAGTACTTC
CASSHSGLAAEQYF
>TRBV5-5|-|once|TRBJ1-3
TGTGCCAGCAGCTTCAGTGGGGTCTCTGGAAACACCATATATTTT
CASSFSGVSGNTIYF
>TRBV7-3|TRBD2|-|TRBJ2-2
TGTGCCAGCAGCTTATCGGGACTAGCGAATACCGGGGAGCTGTTTTTT
CASSLSGLANTGELFF
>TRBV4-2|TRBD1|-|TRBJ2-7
TGTGCCAGCAGCCACCCCAGGACAGGACCCTCCTACGAGCAGTACTTC
CASSHPRTGPSYEQYF
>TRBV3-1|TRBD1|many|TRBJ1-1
TGTGCCAGCAGCCAGTTAGGGACAGGGGGCCCTGAAGCTTTCTTT
CASSQLGTGGPEAFF
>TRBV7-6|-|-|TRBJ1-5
TGTGCCAGCAGCTTAGTGAAGGATCAGCCCCAGCATTTT
CASSLVKDQPQHF
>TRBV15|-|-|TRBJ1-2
TGTGCCACCAGGAGTTACCCTGACAGCCCCTGGGGCTACACCTTC
CATRSYPDSPWGYTF
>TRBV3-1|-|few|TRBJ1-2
TGTGCCAGCAGCCATCCGAGGTCCTATGGCTACACCTTC
CASSHPRSYGYTF
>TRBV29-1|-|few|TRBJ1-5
TGCAGCGCGAGCCAGGGTAGCAATCAGCCCCAGCATTTT
CSASQGSNQPQHF
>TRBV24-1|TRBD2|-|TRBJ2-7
TGTGCCACCAGTGATTTTAGCGGGAGAGGGTCCTACGAGCAGTACTTC
CATSDFSGRGSYEQYF
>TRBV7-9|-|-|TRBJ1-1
TGTGCCAGACAATTTCGGAAGGAAAGAATCGCTGAAGCTTTCTTT
CARQFRKERIAEAFF
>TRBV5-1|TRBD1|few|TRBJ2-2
TGCGCCAGCAGCGAAGGGGGCGCGGACACCGGGGAGCTGTTTTTT
CASSEGGADTGELFF
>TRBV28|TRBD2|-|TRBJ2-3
TGTGCCAGCAGTTTAGCGGGGGTAAAAACAGATACGCAGTATTTT
CASSLAGVKTDTQYF
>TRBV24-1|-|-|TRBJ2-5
TGTGCCACCAGTGAGGCCGACCAAGGGATGCAAGAGACCCAGTACTTC
CATSEADQGMQETQYF
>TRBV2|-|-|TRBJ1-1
TGTGCCAGCAGTCTATCAGAGGGGTCTGGGGCTGAAGCTTTCTTT
CASSLSEGSGAEAFF